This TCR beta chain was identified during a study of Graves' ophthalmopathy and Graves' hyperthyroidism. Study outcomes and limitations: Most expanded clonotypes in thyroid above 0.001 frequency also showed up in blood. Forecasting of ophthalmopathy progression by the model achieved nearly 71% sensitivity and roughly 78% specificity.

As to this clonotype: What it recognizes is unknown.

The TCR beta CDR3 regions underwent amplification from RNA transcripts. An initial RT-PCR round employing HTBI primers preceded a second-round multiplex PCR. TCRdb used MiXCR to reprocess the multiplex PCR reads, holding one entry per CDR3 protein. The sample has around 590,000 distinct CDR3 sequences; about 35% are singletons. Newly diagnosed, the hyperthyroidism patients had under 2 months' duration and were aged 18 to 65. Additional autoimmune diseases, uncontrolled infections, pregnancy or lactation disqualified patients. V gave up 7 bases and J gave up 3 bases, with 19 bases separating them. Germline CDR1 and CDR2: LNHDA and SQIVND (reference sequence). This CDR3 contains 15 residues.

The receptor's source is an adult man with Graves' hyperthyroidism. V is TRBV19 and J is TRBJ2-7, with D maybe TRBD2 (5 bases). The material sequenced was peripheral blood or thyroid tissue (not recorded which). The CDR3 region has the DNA TGTGCCAGTAAAGTGGACGGAGACTATGGCTACGAGCAGTACTTC. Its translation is CASKVDGDYGYEQYF.